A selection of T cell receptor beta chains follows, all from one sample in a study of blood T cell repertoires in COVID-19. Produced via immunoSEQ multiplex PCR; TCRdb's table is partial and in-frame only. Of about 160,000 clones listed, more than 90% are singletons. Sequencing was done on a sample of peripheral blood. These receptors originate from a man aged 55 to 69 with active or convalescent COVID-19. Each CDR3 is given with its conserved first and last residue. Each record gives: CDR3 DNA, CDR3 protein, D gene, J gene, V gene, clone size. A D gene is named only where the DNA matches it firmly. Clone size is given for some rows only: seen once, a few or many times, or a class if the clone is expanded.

TGTGCCAGCAGCCAGGGCACGGGAAACACCATATATTTT	CASSQGTGNTIYF	.	TRBJ1-3	TRBV3-1/TRBV3-2	.
TGTGCCAGCCGCTTAGATCCGGGCAATCAGCCCCAGCATTTT	CASRLDPGNQPQHF	.	TRBJ1-5	TRBV7-2	once
TGCGCCAGCAGCTTGGGACAGGGGACCGAGCAGTACTTC	CASSLGQGTEQYF	TRBD1	TRBJ2-7	TRBV5-1	.
TGTGCCAGTACAGGGTTCGCGGGAGGCTACACCTTC	CASTGFAGGYTF	.	TRBJ1-2	TRBV19	.
TGCGCCAGCAGCTACAGAGGAGGATTGAACACTGAAGCTTTCTTT	CASSYRGGLNTEAFF	.	TRBJ1-1	TRBV5-1	.
TGTGCCAGCAGCTTAGTGGGGGGACCTGGAAACACCATATATTTT	CASSLVGGPGNTIYF	.	TRBJ1-3	TRBV7-8	few
TGTGCCAGCAGCAAGGACGGGGACACTGAAGCTTTCTTT	CASSKDGDTEAFF	.	TRBJ1-1	TRBV21-1	.
TGTGCCAGCAGCTCCCGAGCACAGGGTTTCTCTGGAAACACCATATATTTT	CASSSRAQGFSGNTIYF	.	TRBJ1-3	TRBV7-9	.
TGCGCCAGCAGCCCAAACGGACAGGGATACAATGAGCAGTTCTTC	CASSPNGQGYNEQFF	TRBD1	TRBJ2-1	TRBV5-1	.
TGTGCCAGCAGCCAGACAGCTAACTATGGCTACACCTTC	CASSQTANYGYTF	.	TRBJ1-2	TRBV3-1/TRBV3-2	few
TGTGCCAGCAGCCCTTCCGGGACAGATCTTCGCTACACCTTC	CASSPSGTDLRYTF	TRBD1	TRBJ1-2	TRBV3-1/TRBV3-2	.
TGTGCCACATTCCGGGACTACTCCCACAATGAGCAGTTCTTC	CATFRDYSHNEQFF	TRBD2	TRBJ2-1	TRBV6-5	.
TGTGCCAGTAGTCGGCTAGCGGGAGCGTCGGGCACCGGGGAGCTGTTTTTT	CASSRLAGASGTGELFF	TRBD2	TRBJ2-2	TRBV19	.
TGTGCCAGCAGCCTAGGGGGATGGGAGTCAGACACAGATACGCAGTATTTT	CASSLGGWESDTDTQYF	.	TRBJ2-3	TRBV11-3	.
TGTGCCAGCAGCTTGGGGCCTAGCGGGAACTCCTACGAGCAGTACTTC	CASSLGPSGNSYEQYF	TRBD2	TRBJ2-7	TRBV5-6	.
TGTGCCAGCAGCTTACATAGCCGCCTTCGGGGGGGGGTGACAGATACGCAGTATTTT	CASSLHSRLRGGVTDTQYF	TRBD2	TRBJ2-3	TRBV11-2	.
TGCAGTGCTAGTCCCAGGGCCTCTGGAAACACCATATATTTT	CSASPRASGNTIYF	.	TRBJ1-3	TRBV20-1	.
TGTGCCAGCAGCCCCCGGGTCTCGGCGGATCCGCAGTATTTT	CASSPRVSADPQYF	.	TRBJ2-3	TRBV5-6	.
TGTGCCAGCAGCGTAGGTCCGGGGGGGCCGGAGACCCAGTACTTC	CASSVGPGGPETQYF	TRBD2	TRBJ2-5	TRBV9	.
TGTGCCAGCATGGCAGGGGAGAGGGGCTTCAATCAGCCCCAGCATTTT	CASMAGERGFNQPQHF	.	TRBJ1-5	TRBV19	.
TGTGCCAGCCAGACAGGCCATATACAGTTCTTC	CASQTGHIQFF	.	TRBJ2-1	TRBV19	.
TGCGCCAGCAGTGGGGACAGGGGGAACACCGGGGAGCTGTTTTTT	CASSGDRGNTGELFF	TRBD1	TRBJ2-2	TRBV10-1	.
TGTGCCTGGGGACAGGGGTATAGCAATCAGCCCCAGCATTTT	CAWGQGYSNQPQHF	TRBD1	TRBJ1-5	TRBV30	.
TGCGCCAGCAGCCTAGGACTAGCGGGGGGCCGAAGGTACAATGAGCAGTTCTTC	CASSLGLAGGRRYNEQFF	TRBD2	TRBJ2-1	TRBV4-1	.
TGCAGCGTTCGGCAGACAGTAAATCAGCCCCAGCATTTT	CSVRQTVNQPQHF	.	TRBJ1-5	TRBV29-1	.
TGTGCCAGCACCCCCGGGTTCCCGCGGCGCTACAATGAGCAGTTCTTC	CASTPGFPRRYNEQFF	.	TRBJ2-1	TRBV7-9	.
TGTGCCAGCAGCATTAGGACATCAATCGGCGAAGCTTTCTTT	CASSIRTSIGEAFF	.	TRBJ1-1	TRBV5-8	once
TGTGCCAGCAGCCTACGACGGACAGGCACGAACACCGGGGAGCTGTTTTTT	CASSLRRTGTNTGELFF	TRBD1	TRBJ2-2	TRBV5-4	.
TGTGCCAGCAGCCTAGGACAGGGTAGCTCCTACGAGCAGTACTTC	CASSLGQGSSYEQYF	TRBD1	TRBJ2-7	TRBV7-2	.
TGTGCCAGTAGTATAGTGACGGCTATCGGTTTTGAGGTGTTTTTT	CASSIVTAIGFEVFF	.	TRBJ1-4	TRBV19	.
TGTGCCAGCAGCTTGGGGGGGTTGAACACTGAAGCTTTCTTT	CASSLGGLNTEAFF	.	TRBJ1-1	TRBV11-2	.
TGTGCCAGCAGCCGGGACAGTCTTGTCCCGAACACCGGGGAGCTGTTTTTT	CASSRDSLVPNTGELFF	TRBD1	TRBJ2-2	TRBV27	once
TGTGCCAGCAGCCCCACAGATTACGAGCAGTACTTC	CASSPTDYEQYF	.	TRBJ2-7	TRBV11-2	.
TGTGCCAGCAGCCCCTCTGGGACTAGCGGGAGCGGAGATACGCAGTATTTT	CASSPSGTSGSGDTQYF	TRBD2	TRBJ2-3	TRBV5-8	.
TGTGCCACCAGTGATTTGACGGGGGATACGCCCTATAGCAATCAGCCCCAGCATTTT	CATSDLTGDTPYSNQPQHF	.	TRBJ1-5	TRBV24-1	.
TGTGCCAGCAGCTTGGACAGGACCTCTGGGGCCAACGTCCTGACTTTC	CASSLDRTSGANVLTF	.	TRBJ2-6	TRBV5-4	once
TGCGCCAGCAGCCAAACTACGGGACAGGGGAACTATGGCTACACCTTC	CASSQTTGQGNYGYTF	TRBD1	TRBJ1-2	TRBV4-1	.
TGCGCCAGCAGCTTGGACGGGACACCTGAAGAGACCCAGTACTTC	CASSLDGTPEETQYF	.	TRBJ2-5	TRBV5-1	once
TGTGCCAGCAGCTTAGGGCGGGATACGCAGTATTTT	CASSLGRDTQYF	.	TRBJ2-3	TRBV7-2	.
TGTGCCTGGCAAAGGGCTAGCGCCACCGGGGAGCTGTTTTTT	CAWQRASATGELFF	.	TRBJ2-2	TRBV30	.
TGTGCCAGCAGCTTAGATCCCTGGGACAGGGGTAACATTCAGTACTTC	CASSLDPWDRGNIQYF	TRBD1	TRBJ2-4	TRBV11-2	.
TGTGCCAGCAGCTTATCCCTATCCGAACAGGGGGCGAGTCAGCCCCAGCATTTT	CASSLSLSEQGASQPQHF	TRBD1	TRBJ1-5	TRBV11-3	.
TGTGCCAGCAGAGTAGACAGGGTTGGAAATCAGCCCCAGCATTTT	CASRVDRVGNQPQHF	TRBD1	TRBJ1-5	TRBV2	.
TGTGCCAGCAGCTTCTGGGAGGTGGATGAAAAACTGTTTTTT	CASSFWEVDEKLFF	.	TRBJ1-4	TRBV7-9	.
TGCGCCAGCAGCTTGGGGACTCCCAATGAGCAGTTCTTC	CASSLGTPNEQFF	.	TRBJ2-1	TRBV5-1	.
TGTGCCAGCAGCCAAGTCGGGAGTTCCGAGCAGTACTTC	CASSQVGSSEQYF	.	TRBJ2-7	TRBV4-2	few
TGTGCCAGCAGCCCGGGACTAGCGAGCACAGATACGCAGTATTTT	CASSPGLASTDTQYF	TRBD2	TRBJ2-3	TRBV5-4	.
TGTGCCAGCAGCTTAGCTGGGAGCGAACCCTATGGCTACACCTTC	CASSLAGSEPYGYTF	.	TRBJ1-2	TRBV7-2	.
TGTGCCAGCAGCTCGGGCAGGGGTAATGAAAAACTGTTTTTT	CASSSGRGNEKLFF	.	TRBJ1-4	TRBV7-9	few
TGTGCCAGTAACCAGCGGGGGTCCTCTTCCGGGGAGCTGTTTTTT	CASNQRGSSSGELFF	TRBD2	TRBJ2-2	TRBV7-9	.
TGTGCCAGCTCACCAGGGGACAGGGGGGTCGGTGCAGATACGCAGTATTTT	CASSPGDRGVGADTQYF	TRBD1	TRBJ2-3	TRBV18	once
TGTGCCAGTAGTGCTATAGCGGGAGCGACGACCGGGGAGCTGTTTTTT	CASSAIAGATTGELFF	TRBD2	TRBJ2-2	TRBV19	.
TGTGCCAGTAGTATAACAGGGTGGCTAGCGGGAGCATCAGCGGGCAATGAGCAGTTCTTC	CASSITGWLAGASAGNEQFF	TRBD2	TRBJ2-1	TRBV19	.
TGTGCCAGCAGCCTAAGGAGCACGTACACCGGGGAGCTGTTTTTT	CASSLRSTYTGELFF	.	TRBJ2-2	TRBV3-1/TRBV3-2	.
TGTGCCAGCAGCCCCTCGTCGGACAGGAACACTGAAGCTTTCTTT	CASSPSSDRNTEAFF	.	TRBJ1-1	TRBV7-2	.
TGTGCCAGCGGTTTTTCCAGGGGGATGGACTATGGCTACACCTTC	CASGFSRGMDYGYTF	TRBD1	TRBJ1-2	TRBV27	once
TGTGCCAGCAGCTTAGCAGGGGCCTCCTACGAGCAGTACTTC	CASSLAGASYEQYF	.	TRBJ2-7	TRBV13	.
TGTGCCAGCAGCCAAGTGAACAGGATCGACGAGCAGTACTTC	CASSQVNRIDEQYF	.	TRBJ2-7	TRBV14	few
TGTGCCAGCGGACAGGGGTATTTAGATACGCAGTATTTT	CASGQGYLDTQYF	TRBD1	TRBJ2-3	TRBV27	.
TGCAGCGCCCAAAACACAGGGTCTGGCTACACCTTC	CSAQNTGSGYTF	.	TRBJ1-2	TRBV29-1	.